The sequence of this TCR beta chain was determined in a study of blood T cell repertoires in COVID-19. For the study at large: COVID-19 samples collected from the United States, Italy and Spain covered acute and convalescent phases. Sources were T cells, B-cell-depleted T cells, or PBMCs; the material itself was cDNA or gDNA.

There are 16 residues in the CDR3. Germline CDR1 and CDR2: MNHEY and SVGAGI. V gave up 4 bases and J gave up 3 bases, with 18 bases separating them. Original methodology: Estimation of nucleated cell counts relied on the amplification of reference gene primers. This table comes from immunoSEQ multiplex PCR, and its TCRdb copy is limited to in-frame clones, with some not included. V and J calls and clone size are given by that table; D and trimming were obtained from the DNA. The profile shows around 620,000 clones, about 90% of them singletons. This TCR derives from a woman between 18 and 29 years old with acute or convalescent COVID-19. This chain joins TRBV6-5 and TRBJ1-1; D unresolved. What was sequenced was peripheral blood. The CDR3 sequence is CASSFLEPQGDTEAFF. The CDR3 nucleotides read TGTGCCAGCAGTTTCCTCGAACCTCAAGGAGACACTGAAGCTTTCTTT.